Below, one TCR beta chain is given with its context. Antigen: not known. The data stem from a study of cytomegalovirus exposure and HLA in healthy donors. Study results and caveats: A prior analysis recorded that most TCR beta V segments were productive about 90% or about 30% of the time.

A multiplex PCR was run with 60 Vbeta primers and 13 Jbeta primers. Profiling relied on immunoSEQ multiplex PCR, and the TCRdb table lists in-frame clones only, not all of them. Found here are some 99,000 clones, around 77% of them singletons; the top ten hold approximately 8%. This CDR3 spans 16 amino acids. Trimming pared 4 bases from V and 3 bases from J, leaving 16 bases between. Germline CDR1 and CDR2: SGHTA and FQGNSA. This TCR was sampled from a female donor in good health and CMV-seronegative. The chain joins TRBV7-2 to TRBJ1-3; tentative D call: TRBD1 (6 bases). The sequenced sample consisted of PBMCs. CDR3 bases: TGTGCCAGCAGCTCCCGGGGGGCCCTCGGTGGAAACACCATATATTTT. Its protein product is CASSSRGALGGNTIYF.